This T cell receptor (beta chain) is from a study of OX40 agonist ivuxolimab in advanced cancers. Study-level information: The dose of intravenous ivuxolimab that patients received every 2 weeks ranged from 0.01 to 10 mg/kg. Prior anti-PD-1, anti-PD-L1 or anti-CTLA-4 therapy was allowed; approximately 40% had some.

Germline lookup yields CDR1 SGHRS and CDR2 YFSETQ. The V and J ends lost 5 bases and 5 bases respectively, with 13 bases between them. The length of the CDR3 is 13 residues. Sequencing used immunoSEQ multiplex PCR; TCRdb keeps in-frame clones, though not all of them. The sample consists of approximately 91,000 clones, around nine tenths of them appearing once. Points on this clone: The sample contains more than one DNA sequence encoding this CDR3.

The material sequenced was CD4+ or CD8+ T cells sorted from blood, taken in a trial of the OX40 agonist ivuxolimab. The J gene is TRBJ2-5, the V gene TRBV5-1; TRBD1 might be the D (6 bases). The receptor was derived from an adult with an advanced solid tumor such as melanoma, head and neck, liver or kidney cancer. The CDR3: CASSGQGQETQYF. The CDR3 DNA is TGCGCCAGCAGTGGGCAGGGGCAGGAGACCCAGTACTTC.